The 6 T cell receptor beta chains below all came from one sample that was sequenced in a study of STAT5B mutations in CD4+ large granular lymphocyte leukemia. Clones were read by immunoSEQ multiplex PCR, and TCRdb kept only the in-frame ones, dropping some. The repertoire consists of around 48,000 clones, with approximately 70% occurring once and the leading ten covering about 1.5%. Input material: CD4+ T cells from blood buffy coats. Every receptor here comes from a human donor in good health.

The sample holds a few counts of this clone. The V and J genes are TRBV6-5 and TRBJ2-2, with a weak D call TRBD1 (6 bases). The ends were cut back, 5 bases at V and 1 base at J, with 11 bases in the middle. The CDR3 is 15 amino acids. Germline V gene data show CDR1 as MNHEY and CDR2 as SVGAGI. Here the CDR3 reads CASSPGDMNTGELFF. The CDR3 nucleotides are TGTGCCAGCAGTCCAGGGGACATGAACACCGGGGAGCTGTTTTTT.

This clone was recorded a few times. The J gene is TRBJ1-4, the V gene TRBV29-1; D is undetermined. Trimming left V 4 bases short and J 7 bases short, with 7 bases between. The germline V gene encodes CDR1 SQVTM and CDR2 ANQGSEA. CDR3 length: 11 residues. This CDR3 is CSVALSEKLFF. For the CDR3, the DNA is TGCAGCGTTGCCCTGAGTGAAAAACTGTTTTTT.

The chain carries TRBV5-6 and TRBJ2-5; 12 nucleotides match TRBD2. Trimming took 1 base from V and 2 from J; bases not matched to a gene: 3. CDR3 length: 16 amino acids. Germline-derived CDR1 and CDR2 are SGHDT and YYEEEE. The CDR3 region has the DNA TGTGCCAGCAGCTTGACTAGCGGGGGGAATCAAGAGACCCAGTACTTC. It specifies CASSLTSGGNQETQYF.

The chain carries TRBV18 and TRBJ2-1; perhaps TRBD1 as D (5 bases). V was clipped by 2 bases and J by 3 bases, with 8 bases between them. Germline V gives CDR1 KGHSH, CDR2 LQKENI. The CDR3 spans 14 residues. CDR3 nucleotide sequence: TGTGCCAGCTCACCAGGGCAGGGCTACAATGAGCAGTTCTTC. It yields the protein CASSPGQGYNEQFF.

V is TRBV19 and J is TRBJ2-5; D call uncertain. From germline, CDR1 is LNHDA and CDR2 SQIVND (reference sequence). The CDR3 is 14 amino acids. V was trimmed by 3 bases and J by 4 bases, leaving 12 bases between them. The CDR3 loop is CASSMGYLGETQYF. In DNA, the CDR3 is TGTGCCAGTAGTATGGGGTATCTGGGAGAGACCCAGTACTTC.

The chain is built from TRBV10-3 and TRBJ1-1; possibly TRBD1 for D (5 bases). The length of the CDR3 is 14 residues. V gave up 2 bases and J gave up 0 bases, with 7 bases separating them. CDR1 ENHRY and CDR2 SYGVKD come from the germline V gene. The CDR3 DNA is TGTGCCATCAGTGAGGGGGCCTTGAACACTGAAGCTTTCTTT. Residues: CAISEGALNTEAFF.